This T cell receptor beta chain was found in a study of blood T cells in healthy people across ages. Findings and caveats of the study: The study found more naive CD4+ cells and higher diversity in long-lived than aged donors.

This CDR3 is built from 15 residues. Germline CDR1 is SGHTA and CDR2 is FQGNSA. V shed 5 bases and J 2 bases; nucleotides not matched to a gene: 5. For this clonotype: The antigen is not known.

The use of a sample-barcoded 5' primer and a J-beta primer mix characterized a second PCR of about 7 to 12 cycles. Using its own MiXCR run on the 5' RACE reads, TCRdb lists one record per CDR3 protein. In the table there are about a million distinct CDR3 sequences, more than 30% of which are singletons. The genes are TRBV7-2 and TRBJ1-1, with 10 nucleotides matching TRBD1. This TCR was recovered from a man younger than 35 in good health. The sequencing input was blood. CDR3 protein: CASSRDRGGNTEAFF. The CDR3, as DNA: TGTGCCAGCAGCCGGGACAGGGGAGGAAACACTGAAGCTTTCTTT.